Within the sample, the clone carrying this TCR beta chain is medium-sized. The data are from a study of T cell repertoires in breast cancer. Study as a whole: ER+/PR+ status applied to most of the roughly 21 tumors.

Primers covering all TCR V genes were used in emulsion RT-PCR on CD8+ T cells. There are 15 residues in the CDR3. Unmatched junction bases numbered 5, after V lost 4 bases and J lost 2 bases. CDR1 and CDR2 from the germline V gene are SGHVS and FQNEAQ. A second nested PCR with blocking oligonucleotides suppressed unpaired genes. TCRdb reprocessed the emulsion pairing reads via MiXCR and lists one record per CDR3 protein. The repertoire holds roughly 38,000 distinct CDR3 sequences, about 50% seen once, with approximately 60% in the top ten. The sequence came from a pool of human donors with breast cancer or a healthy control (not recorded which). The sample was CD8+ T cells. V is TRBV7-8 and J is TRBJ2-3; 8 nucleotides line up with TRBD1. This CDR3 is CASSYGQGYTDTQYF. In DNA form, the CDR3 reads TGTGCCAGCAGCTATGGACAGGGCTACACAGATACGCAGTATTTT.